The rows below give T cell receptor beta chains drawn from one sample of a study of T cells after yellow fever vaccination. TCRdb ran MiXCR on the 5' RACE reads and lists one entry per CDR3 protein. Here the sample spans 500,000 to 650,000 distinct CDR3 sequences, approximately 16% being singletons. This sample comprised PBMCs, obtained 5 days after the first yellow fever vaccination. The receptors originated from a man in his late teens or twenties who received the YFV17D yellow fever vaccine. Each CDR3 is given with its conserved first and last residue. The D gene is left open where the match is weak. Clone size is shown for a subset of rows, as once, few, many or a class of expanded clone.

NA | TRBJ1-1 | NA | TRBV12-5 | CASGLGGLDTEAFF | TGTGCTAGTGGTTTAGGAGGGCTAGACACTGAAGCTTTCTTT
NA | TRBJ2-7 | NA | TRBV18 | CASSPPADASYEQYF | TGTGCCAGCTCACCACCGGCGGACGCCTCCTACGAGCAGTACTTC
few | TRBJ1-4 | NA | TRBV18 | CASSKSGVEEKLFF | TGTGCCAGCTCGAAGAGCGGGGTCGAAGAAAAACTGTTTTTT
NA | TRBJ2-1 | NA | TRBV6-2/TRBV6-3 | CASFRSDASFYEQFF | TGTGCCAGCTTCCGGTCAGACGCCTCCTTCTATGAGCAGTTCTTC
few | TRBJ1-5 | TRBD1 | TRBV3-1 | CASSPRDRNQPQHF | TGTGCCAGCAGCCCCCGGGACAGGAATCAGCCCCAGCATTTT
once | TRBJ1-6 | NA | TRBV20-1 | CSARVVGGESYNSPLHF | TGCAGTGCTAGGGTGGTTGGGGGCGAATCCTATAATTCACCCCTCCACTTT
few | TRBJ1-3 | NA | TRBV12-3/TRBV12-4 | CASSLGNAGNTIYF | TGTGCCAGCAGTTTAGGGAACGCTGGAAACACCATATATTTT
few | TRBJ2-3 | TRBD1 | TRBV18 | CASSPAGQGNTDTQYF | TGTGCCAGCTCACCAGCGGGACAGGGGAACACAGATACGCAGTATTTT
few | TRBJ1-5 | NA | TRBV4-1 | CASSQALAAERDQPQHF | TGCGCCAGCAGCCAAGCTCTGGCGGCAGAGCGGGATCAGCCCCAGCATTTT
few | TRBJ2-7 | NA | TRBV4-3 | CASSQDIHSYEQYF | TGCGCCAGCAGCCAAGATATCCACTCCTACGAGCAGTACTTC
NA | TRBJ2-1 | NA | TRBV20-1 | CSATRALSSYNEQFF | TGCAGTGCCACTCGGGCGCTGAGCTCCTACAATGAGCAGTTCTTC
NA | TRBJ2-2 | NA | TRBV7-3 | CASSLMLQGSGELFF | TGTGCCAGCAGCTTAATGCTGCAGGGGAGCGGGGAGCTGTTTTTT
few | TRBJ2-4 | TRBD2 | TRBV29-1 | CSVAGDYNIQYF | TGCAGCGTTGCCGGGGACTATAACATTCAGTACTTC
NA | TRBJ2-5 | NA | TRBV18 | CASSPIARPQETQYF | TGTGCCAGCTCACCAATCGCCCGGCCCCAAGAGACCCAGTACTTC
NA | TRBJ2-3 | NA | TRBV5-6 | CAMGPGLARLSTDTQYF | TGTGCCATGGGCCCCGGACTGGCCCGACTAAGCACAGATACGCAGTATTTT
few | TRBJ2-7 | NA | TRBV20-1 | CSAVIGGSYEQYF | TGCAGTGCTGTGATAGGGGGATCCTACGAGCAGTACTTC
NA | TRBJ2-1 | NA | TRBV11-2 | CASSQIRERGQFF | TGTGCCAGCAGCCAGATTAGGGAAAGGGGACAGTTCTTC
NA | TRBJ2-3 | NA | TRBV5-1 | CASSFGGIRTDTQYF | TGCGCCAGCAGCTTTGGAGGTATCCGTACAGATACGCAGTATTTT
few | TRBJ2-3 | NA | TRBV11-3 | CASSSARGTDTQYF | TGTGCCAGCAGCTCGGCCAGGGGCACAGATACGCAGTATTTT
few | TRBJ1-1 | NA | TRBV5-1 | CASSLAVAEDTEAFF | TGCGCCAGCAGCTTGGCGGTGGCGGAGGACACTGAAGCTTTCTTT
NA | TRBJ1-2 | NA | TRBV6-5 | CASSYRRSRGGYTF | TGTGCCAGCAGTTACCGCAGATCACGGGGTGGCTACACCTTC
NA | TRBJ1-5 | NA | TRBV27 | CASSRIANQPQHF | TGTGCCAGCAGTCGAATTGCCAATCAGCCCCAGCATTTT
NA | TRBJ1-2 | NA | TRBV5-1 | CASSLGLGLNYGYTF | TGCGCCAGCAGCCTAGGGTTGGGGCTGAACTATGGCTACACCTTC
NA | TRBJ1-1 | TRBD1 | TRBV27 | CASRTGVTEAFF | TGTGCCAGCAGGACAGGGGTGACTGAAGCTTTCTTT
few | TRBJ1-1 | NA | TRBV6-2/TRBV6-3 | CASSYSMVEPEAFF | TGTGCCAGCAGTTACTCGATGGTGGAACCTGAAGCTTTCTTT
few | TRBJ2-5 | NA | TRBV7-6 | CASSLLSWRETQYF | TGTGCCAGCAGCTTACTCTCTTGGAGAGAGACCCAGTACTTC
NA | TRBJ1-6 | NA | TRBV7-8 | CASSLEWGSSYNSPLHF | TGTGCCAGCAGCTTAGAGTGGGGAAGCTCCTATAATTCACCCCTCCACTTT
few | TRBJ2-5 | NA | TRBV7-7 | CASSSRGGIQETQYF | TGTGCTAGCAGCTCAAGAGGGGGGATCCAAGAGACCCAGTACTTC
NA | TRBJ1-2 | NA | TRBV7-9 | CASSLGERVQSGGYTF | TGTGCCAGCAGCTTAGGGGAAAGGGTCCAGAGCGGGGGCTACACCTTC
few | TRBJ2-1 | TRBD2 | TRBV10-3 | CAISRLAGASSYNEQFF | TGTGCCATCAGCCGCCTAGCGGGGGCCAGCTCCTACAATGAGCAGTTCTTC
NA | TRBJ1-4 | NA | TRBV3-1 | CASSLVLGGKLFF | TGTGCCAGCAGTCTCGTTTTGGGGGGAAAACTGTTTTTT
many | TRBJ2-7 | NA | TRBV5-1 | CASSTQFSYEQYF | TGCGCCAGCAGCACCCAGTTCTCCTACGAGCAGTACTTC
NA | TRBJ2-3 | TRBD1 | TRBV7-9 | CASSVDRVITDTQYF | TGTGCCAGCAGCGTGGACAGGGTGATTACGGATACGCAGTATTTT
few | TRBJ2-3 | NA | TRBV15 | CATSRVIARATDTQYF | TGTGCCACCAGCAGAGTGATCGCCCGGGCCACAGATACGCAGTATTTT
NA | TRBJ2-2 | NA | TRBV12-5 | CASGTTLTQGTGELFF | TGTGCTAGTGGGACCACGCTAACACAGGGCACCGGGGAGCTGTTTTTT
NA | TRBJ2-7 | NA | TRBV20-1 | CSARLASRYEQYF | TGCAGTGCTAGGCTAGCTTCCCGCTACGAGCAGTACTTC
NA | TRBJ1-5 | NA | TRBV28 | CASSFAQVNQPQHF | TGTGCCAGCAGTTTCGCGCAGGTCAATCAGCCCCAGCATTTT
few | TRBJ2-7 | TRBD1 | TRBV20-1 | CSLPGQPFSYEQYF | TGCAGTCTACCGGGACAGCCTTTTTCCTACGAGCAGTACTTC
few | TRBJ2-1 | NA | TRBV9 | CASSVPGYNEQFF | TGTGCCAGCAGCGTACCCGGCTACAATGAGCAGTTCTTC
NA | TRBJ2-2 | TRBD2 | TRBV6-2/TRBV6-3 | CASSYGTSSGELFF | TGTGCCAGCAGTTACGGGACTAGCTCCGGGGAGCTGTTTTTT
NA | TRBJ2-7 | NA | TRBV12-3/TRBV12-4 | CASRLANTYEQYF | TGTGCCAGCAGGTTAGCGAATACCTACGAGCAGTACTTC
NA | TRBJ1-1 | NA | TRBV7-8 | CASSSFRREAFF | TGTGCCAGCAGCTCGTTCAGGCGTGAAGCTTTCTTT
NA | TRBJ1-1 | NA | TRBV20-1 | CTPGGVLGTEAFF | TGCACCCCGGGGGGGGTTTTAGGGACTGAAGCTTTCTTT
few | TRBJ2-5 | TRBD2 | TRBV7-2 | CASSAQGLAGSETQYF | TGTGCCAGCAGCGCGCAAGGACTAGCGGGGTCGGAGACCCAGTACTTC
few | TRBJ1-6 | NA | TRBV12-3/TRBV12-4 | CASSSSTSGSPLHF | TGTGCCAGCAGTTCCAGTACGTCTGGCTCACCCCTCCACTTT
NA | TRBJ2-7 | NA | TRBV6-7 | CARGDGGRTSSYEQYF | TGTGCCCGTGGGGACGGGGGCCGAACTAGCTCCTACGAGCAGTACTTC
NA | TRBJ2-2 | NA | TRBV7-9 | CASSSRQAFTGELFF | TGTGCCAGCAGCTCCCGCCAGGCATTCACCGGGGAGCTGTTTTTT
NA | TRBJ1-4 | NA | TRBV4-3 | CASSRQDETNEKLFF | TGCGCCAGCAGCCGCCAGGATGAGACTAATGAAAAACTGTTTTTT
few | TRBJ2-2 | NA | TRBV5-6 | CASSAAGLPYTGELFF | TGTGCCAGCAGCGCGGCGGGACTCCCGTACACCGGGGAGCTGTTTTTT
NA | TRBJ2-5 | TRBD2 | TRBV3-1 | CASKGLAQETQYF | TGTGCCAGCAAGGGACTAGCGCAAGAGACCCAGTACTTC
once | TRBJ1-6 | NA | TRBV7-9 | CASSLEQVSYNSPLHF | TGTGCCAGCAGCTTAGAACAGGTCTCCTATAATTCACCCCTCCACTTT
few | TRBJ2-6 | NA | TRBV7-2 | CASSSQFSGANVLTF | TGTGCCAGCAGCTCCCAGTTTTCTGGGGCCAACGTCCTGACTTTC
few | TRBJ2-6 | TRBD1 | TRBV9 | CASSLPGAGGTGANVLTF | TGTGCCAGCAGCCTTCCCGGGGCAGGGGGCACCGGGGCCAACGTCCTGACTTTC
NA | TRBJ2-1 | NA | TRBV6-5 | CASSYSGSWGNEQFF | TGTGCCAGCAGTTACTCCGGGTCATGGGGCAATGAGCAGTTCTTC
few | TRBJ2-3 | TRBD1 | TRBV11-2 | CASSLGGGRITDTQYF | TGTGCCAGCAGCTTAGGAGGGGGCCGCATCACAGATACGCAGTATTTT
NA | TRBJ1-3 | NA | TRBV10-3 | CAIRPPSGNTIYF | TGTGCCATCAGACCACCCTCTGGAAACACCATATATTTT
few | TRBJ1-2 | NA | TRBV5-1 | CASSDPRAPGYTF | TGCGCCAGCAGCGACCCCCGGGCCCCTGGCTACACCTTC
NA | TRBJ2-5 | NA | TRBV28 | CASSMIWGQETQYF | TGTGCCAGCAGTATGATTTGGGGGCAAGAGACCCAGTACTTC
few | TRBJ1-2 | NA | TRBV9 | CASSPPTGYGYTF | TGTGCCAGCAGCCCGCCGACCGGCTATGGCTACACCTTC
once | TRBJ2-4 | TRBD1 | TRBV3-1 | CASSGQGAMYDIQYF | TGTGCCAGCAGCGGACAGGGAGCCATGTATGACATTCAGTACTTC